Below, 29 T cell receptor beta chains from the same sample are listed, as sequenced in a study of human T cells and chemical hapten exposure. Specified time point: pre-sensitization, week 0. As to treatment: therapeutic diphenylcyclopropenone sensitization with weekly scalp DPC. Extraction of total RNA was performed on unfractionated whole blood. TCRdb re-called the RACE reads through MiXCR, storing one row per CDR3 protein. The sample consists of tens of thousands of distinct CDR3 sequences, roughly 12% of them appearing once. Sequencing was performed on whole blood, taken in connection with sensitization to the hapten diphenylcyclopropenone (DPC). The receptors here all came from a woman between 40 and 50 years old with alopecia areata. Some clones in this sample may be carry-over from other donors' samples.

Here the CDR3 reads CASSRRTPPPDYTF. The CDR3 coding sequence is TGTGCCAGCAGCCGCAGGACACCGCCACCCGACTACACCTTC. V usage is TRBV27 and J usage is TRBJ1-2; possible D gene TRBD1, 5 bases. The V gene lost 6 bases and the J gene lost 10 bases, with 21 bases spanning the gap. The CDR3 spans 14 residues. Germline V CDR1 and CDR2: MNHEY, SMNVEV (reference sequence).

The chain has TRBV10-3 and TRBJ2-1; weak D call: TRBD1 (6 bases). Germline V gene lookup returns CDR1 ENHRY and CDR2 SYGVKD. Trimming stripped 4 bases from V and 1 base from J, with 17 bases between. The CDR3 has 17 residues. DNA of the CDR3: TGTGCCATCAGTGGAGTCCCGGGGACATCATCCTACAATGAGCAGTTCTTC. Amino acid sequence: CAISGVPGTSSYNEQFF.

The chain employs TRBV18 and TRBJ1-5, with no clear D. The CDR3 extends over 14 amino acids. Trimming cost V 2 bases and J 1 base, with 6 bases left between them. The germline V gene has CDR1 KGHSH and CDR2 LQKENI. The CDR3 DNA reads TGTGCCAGCTCACCAGCGAGGAGCAATCAGCCCCAGCATTTT. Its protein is CASSPARSNQPQHF. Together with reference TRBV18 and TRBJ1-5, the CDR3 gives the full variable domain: NAGVMQNPRHLVRRRGQEARLRCSPMKGHSHVYWYRQLPEEGLKFMVYLQKENIIDESGMPKERFSAEFPKEGPSILRIQQVVRGDSAAYFCASSPARSNQPQHFGDGTRLSIL.

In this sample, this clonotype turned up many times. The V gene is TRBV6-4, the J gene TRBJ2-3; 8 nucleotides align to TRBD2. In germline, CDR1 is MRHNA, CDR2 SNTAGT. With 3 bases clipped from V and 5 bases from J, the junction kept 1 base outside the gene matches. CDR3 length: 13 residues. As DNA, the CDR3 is TGTGCCAGCAGTGAAAGCGGGAGAGATACGCAGTATTTT. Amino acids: CASSESGRDTQYF.

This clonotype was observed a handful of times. The CDR3: CSVSDSSGANVLTF. The CDR3 region has the DNA TGCAGCGTCTCCGACTCTTCTGGGGCCAACGTCCTGACTTTC. The V gene is TRBV29-1, the J gene TRBJ2-6; D call uncertain. The CDR3 length is 14 residues. Trimming shortened V by 6 bases and J by 1 base, and 10 bases separated the two germline ends. Germline CDR1 reads SQVTM; CDR2 reads ANQGSEA.

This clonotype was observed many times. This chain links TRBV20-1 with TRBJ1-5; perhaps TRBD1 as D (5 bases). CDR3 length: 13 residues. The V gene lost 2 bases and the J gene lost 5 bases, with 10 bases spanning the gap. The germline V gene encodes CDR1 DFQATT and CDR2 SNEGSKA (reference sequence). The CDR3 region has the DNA TGCAGTGCTAGACAGGGCGTAGATCAGCCCCAGCATTTT. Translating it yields CSARQGVDQPQHF.

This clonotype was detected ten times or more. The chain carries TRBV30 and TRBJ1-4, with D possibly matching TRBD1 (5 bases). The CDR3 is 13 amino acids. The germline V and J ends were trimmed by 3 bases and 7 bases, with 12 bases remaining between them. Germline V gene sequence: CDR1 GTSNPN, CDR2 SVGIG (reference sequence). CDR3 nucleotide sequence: TGTGCCTGGAGCCGGGGAGGGGCTGAAAAACTGTTTTTT. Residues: CAWSRGGAEKLFF.

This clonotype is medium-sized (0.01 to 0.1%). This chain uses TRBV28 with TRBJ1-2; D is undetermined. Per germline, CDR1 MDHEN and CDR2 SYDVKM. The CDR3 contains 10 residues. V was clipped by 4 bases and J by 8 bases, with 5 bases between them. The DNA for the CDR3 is TGTGCCAGCAGTTACTTGGGCTACACCTTC. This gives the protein CASSYLGYTF.

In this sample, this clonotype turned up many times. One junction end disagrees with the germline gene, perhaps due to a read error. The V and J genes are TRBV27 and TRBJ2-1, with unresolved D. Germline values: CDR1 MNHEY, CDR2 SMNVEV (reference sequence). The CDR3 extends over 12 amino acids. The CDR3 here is CASSLGSGERFF. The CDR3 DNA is TGTGCCAGCAGTCTTGGATCGGGTGAGCGGTTCTTC.

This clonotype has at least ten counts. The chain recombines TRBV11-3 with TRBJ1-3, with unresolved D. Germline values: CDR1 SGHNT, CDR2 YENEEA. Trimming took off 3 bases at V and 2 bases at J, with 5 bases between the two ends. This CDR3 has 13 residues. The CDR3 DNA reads TGTGCCAGCAGCTTGACCGCTGGAAACACCATATATTTT. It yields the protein CASSLTAGNTIYF.

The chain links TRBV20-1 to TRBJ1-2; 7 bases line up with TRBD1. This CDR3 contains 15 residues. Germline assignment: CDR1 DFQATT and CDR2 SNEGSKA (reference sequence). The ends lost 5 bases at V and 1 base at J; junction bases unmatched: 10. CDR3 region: CSALSPGTVNYGYTF. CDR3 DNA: TGCAGTGCTCTCAGTCCCGGGACAGTTAACTATGGCTACACCTTC.

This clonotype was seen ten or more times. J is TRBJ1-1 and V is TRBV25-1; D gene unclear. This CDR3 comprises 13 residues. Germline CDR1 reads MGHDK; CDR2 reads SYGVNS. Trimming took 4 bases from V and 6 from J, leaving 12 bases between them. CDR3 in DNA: TGTGCCAGCAGTGGCGCCCTCATTGCTGAAGCTTTCTTT. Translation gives CASSGALIAEAFF.

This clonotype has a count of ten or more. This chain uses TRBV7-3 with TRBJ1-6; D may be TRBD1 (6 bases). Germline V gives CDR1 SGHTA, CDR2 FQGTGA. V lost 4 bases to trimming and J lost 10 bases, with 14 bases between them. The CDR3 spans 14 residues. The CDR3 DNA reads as TGTGCCAGCAGCTCACAGGGTGGTCAATCACCCCTCCACTTT. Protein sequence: CASSSQGGQSPLHF.

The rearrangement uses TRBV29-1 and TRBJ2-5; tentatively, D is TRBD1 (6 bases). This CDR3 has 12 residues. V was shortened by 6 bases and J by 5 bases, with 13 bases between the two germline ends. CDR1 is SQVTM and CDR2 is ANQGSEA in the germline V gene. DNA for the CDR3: TGCAGCGTCCAAGGGGGATGGGAGACCCAGTACTTC. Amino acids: CSVQGGWETQYF.

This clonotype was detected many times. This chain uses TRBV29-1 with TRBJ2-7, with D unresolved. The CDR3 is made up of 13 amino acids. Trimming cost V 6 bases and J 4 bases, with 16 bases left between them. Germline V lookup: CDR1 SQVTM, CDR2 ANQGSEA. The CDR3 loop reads CSVKHGMMYEQYF. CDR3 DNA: TGCAGCGTCAAACATGGGATGATGTACGAGCAGTACTTC.

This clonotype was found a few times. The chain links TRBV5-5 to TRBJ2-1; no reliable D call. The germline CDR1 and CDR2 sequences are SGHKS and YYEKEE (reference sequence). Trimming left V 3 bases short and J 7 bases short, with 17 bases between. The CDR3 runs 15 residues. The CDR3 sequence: CASSSAPLLANEQFF. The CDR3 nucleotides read TGTGCCAGCAGCTCGGCCCCACTCTTAGCAAATGAGCAGTTCTTC.

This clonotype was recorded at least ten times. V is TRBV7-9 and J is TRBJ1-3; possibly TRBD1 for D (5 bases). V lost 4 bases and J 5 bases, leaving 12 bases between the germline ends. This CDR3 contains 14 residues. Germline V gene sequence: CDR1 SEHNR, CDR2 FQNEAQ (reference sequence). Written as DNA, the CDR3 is TGTGCCAGCAGCTCGAGCAGGGAAAGAAACACCATATATTTT. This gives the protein CASSSSRERNTIYF.

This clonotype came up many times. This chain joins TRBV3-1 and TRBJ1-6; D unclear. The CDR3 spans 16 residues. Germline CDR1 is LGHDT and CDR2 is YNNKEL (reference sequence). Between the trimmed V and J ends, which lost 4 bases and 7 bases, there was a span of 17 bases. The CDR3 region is CASSPRPRTANSPLHF. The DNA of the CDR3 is TGTGCCAGCAGCCCGAGGCCCAGGACTGCGAATTCACCCCTCCACTTT.

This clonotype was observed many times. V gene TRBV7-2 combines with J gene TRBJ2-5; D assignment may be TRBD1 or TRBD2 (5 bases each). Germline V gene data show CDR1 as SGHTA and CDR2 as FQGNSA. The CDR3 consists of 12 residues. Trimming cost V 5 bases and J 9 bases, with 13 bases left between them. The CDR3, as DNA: TGTGCCAGCAGCCCCCGGGGCGAGGCCCAGTACTTC. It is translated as CASSPRGEAQYF.

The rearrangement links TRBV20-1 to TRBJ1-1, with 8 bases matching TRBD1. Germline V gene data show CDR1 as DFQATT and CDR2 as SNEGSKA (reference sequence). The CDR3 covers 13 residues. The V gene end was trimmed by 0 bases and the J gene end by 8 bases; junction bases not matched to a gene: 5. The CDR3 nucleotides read TGCAGTGCTAGAGATGGAGGGACAGGAGAAGCTTTCTTT. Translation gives CSARDGGTGEAFF.

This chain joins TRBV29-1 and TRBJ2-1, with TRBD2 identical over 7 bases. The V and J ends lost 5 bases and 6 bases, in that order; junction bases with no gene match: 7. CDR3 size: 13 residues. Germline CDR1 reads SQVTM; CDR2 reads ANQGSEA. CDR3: CSVRTSRGNEQFF. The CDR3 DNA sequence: TGCAGCGTTCGGACTAGTCGTGGCAATGAGCAGTTCTTC.

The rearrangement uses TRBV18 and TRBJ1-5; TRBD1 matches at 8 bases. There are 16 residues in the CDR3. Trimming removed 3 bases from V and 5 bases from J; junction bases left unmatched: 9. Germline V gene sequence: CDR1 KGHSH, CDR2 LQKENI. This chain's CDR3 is CASSPVDRGVDQPQHF. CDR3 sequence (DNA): TGTGCCAGCTCACCGGTAGACAGGGGAGTAGATCAGCCCCAGCATTTT.

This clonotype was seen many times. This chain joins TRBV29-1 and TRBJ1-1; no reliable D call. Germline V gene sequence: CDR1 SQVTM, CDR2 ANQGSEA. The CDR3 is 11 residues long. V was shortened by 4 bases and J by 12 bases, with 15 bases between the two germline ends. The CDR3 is CSVGEEGRTFF. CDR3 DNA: TGCAGCGTTGGAGAAGAAGGAAGAACTTTCTTT. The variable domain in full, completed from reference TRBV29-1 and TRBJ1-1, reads SAVISQKPSRDICQRGTSLTIQCQVDSQVTMMFWYRQQPGQSLTLIATANQGSEATYESGFVIDKFPISRPNLTFSTLTVSNMSPEDSSIYLCSVGEEGRTFFGQGTRLTVV.

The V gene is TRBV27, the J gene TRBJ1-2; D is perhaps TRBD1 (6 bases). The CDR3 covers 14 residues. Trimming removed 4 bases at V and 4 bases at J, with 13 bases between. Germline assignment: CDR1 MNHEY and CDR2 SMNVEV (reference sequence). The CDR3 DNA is TGTGCCAGCAGTTCAGGGGCCGGCCCCTATGGCTACACCTTC. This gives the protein CASSSGAGPYGYTF.

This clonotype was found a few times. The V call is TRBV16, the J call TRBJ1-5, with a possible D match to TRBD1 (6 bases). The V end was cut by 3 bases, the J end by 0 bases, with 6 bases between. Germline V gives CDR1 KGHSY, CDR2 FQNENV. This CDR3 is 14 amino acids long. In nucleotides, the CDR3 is TGTGCCAGCAGCCAGACAGGTAGCAATCAGCCCCAGCATTTT. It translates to CASSQTGSNQPQHF.

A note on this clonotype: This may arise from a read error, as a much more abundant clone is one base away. The CDR3 sequence: CAGSQAGDNHLPQHF. The DNA for the CDR3 is TGCGCCGGCAGCCAAGCCGGGGACAACCATTTGCCCCAGCATTTT. The rearrangement links TRBV4-1 to TRBJ1-5; tentatively, D is TRBD1 (6 bases). CDR1 MGHRA and CDR2 YSYEKL come from the germline V gene. This CDR3 comprises 15 residues.

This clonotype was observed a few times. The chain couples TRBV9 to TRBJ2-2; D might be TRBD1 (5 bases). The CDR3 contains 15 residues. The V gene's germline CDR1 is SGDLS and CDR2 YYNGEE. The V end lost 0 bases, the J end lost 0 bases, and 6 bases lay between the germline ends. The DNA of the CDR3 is TGTGCCAGCAGCGTAGGACAGTCGAACACCGGGGAGCTGTTTTTT. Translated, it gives CASSVGQSNTGELFF.

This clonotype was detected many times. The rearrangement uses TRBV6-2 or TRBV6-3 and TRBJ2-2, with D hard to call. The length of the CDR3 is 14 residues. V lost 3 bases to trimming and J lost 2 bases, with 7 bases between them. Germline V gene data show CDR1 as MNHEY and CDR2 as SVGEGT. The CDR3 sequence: CASSYDSNTGELFF. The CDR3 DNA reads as TGTGCCAGCAGTTATGACTCTAACACCGGGGAGCTGTTTTTT.

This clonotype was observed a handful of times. The CDR3 spells CASSLSRGYGNTIYF. The CDR3 region has the DNA TGTGCCAGCAGCTTAAGTCGGGGATACGGAAACACCATATATTTT. This chain uses TRBV11-2 with TRBJ1-3; no firm D call. Trimming took off 2 bases at V and 4 bases at J, with 12 bases between the two ends. This CDR3 is 15 amino acids long. Germline loops: CDR1 SGHAT, CDR2 FQNNGV.